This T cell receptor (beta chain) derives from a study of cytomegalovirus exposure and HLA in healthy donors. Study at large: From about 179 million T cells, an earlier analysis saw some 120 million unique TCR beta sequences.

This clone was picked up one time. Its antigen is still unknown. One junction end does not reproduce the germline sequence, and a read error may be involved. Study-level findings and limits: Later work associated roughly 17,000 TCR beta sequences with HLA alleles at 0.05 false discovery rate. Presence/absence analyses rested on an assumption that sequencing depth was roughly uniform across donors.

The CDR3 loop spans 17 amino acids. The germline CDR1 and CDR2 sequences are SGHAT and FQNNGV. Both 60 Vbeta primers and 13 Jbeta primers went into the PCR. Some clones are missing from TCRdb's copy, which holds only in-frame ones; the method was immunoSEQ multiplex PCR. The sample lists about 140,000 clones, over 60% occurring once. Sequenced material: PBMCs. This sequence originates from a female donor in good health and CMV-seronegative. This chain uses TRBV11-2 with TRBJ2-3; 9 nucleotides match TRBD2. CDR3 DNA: TGTGCAAGCAGCTTAGCTCCTAGCGGGGTTAGCACAGATACGCAGTATTTT. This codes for CASSLAPSGVSTDTQYF.